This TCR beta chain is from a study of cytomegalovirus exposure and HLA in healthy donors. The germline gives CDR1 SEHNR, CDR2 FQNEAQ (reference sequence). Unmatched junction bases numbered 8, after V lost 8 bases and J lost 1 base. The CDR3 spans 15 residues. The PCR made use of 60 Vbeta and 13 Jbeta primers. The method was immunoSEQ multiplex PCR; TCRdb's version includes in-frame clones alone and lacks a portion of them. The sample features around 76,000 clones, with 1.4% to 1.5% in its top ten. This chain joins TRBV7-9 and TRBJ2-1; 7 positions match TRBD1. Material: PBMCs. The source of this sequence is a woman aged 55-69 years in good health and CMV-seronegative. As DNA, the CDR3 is TGTGCCAGCCGACCCAGGGGGTCATCCTACAATGAGCAGTTCTTC. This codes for CASRPRGSSYNEQFF.